This record covers a single T cell receptor (beta chain). This table comes from immunoSEQ multiplex PCR, and its TCRdb copy is limited to in-frame clones, with some not included. The sample yields roughly 330,000 clones, approximately 88% seen once. This entry is derived from a study of blood T cell repertoires in COVID-19. Study-wide background: T cells, B-cell-depleted T cells, or PBMCs supplied cDNA or gDNA.

The germline gives CDR1 LNHDA, CDR2 SQIVND (reference sequence). Trimming shortened V by 4 bases and J by 11 bases, and 15 bases separated the two germline ends. The CDR3 covers 13 residues. This TCR came from a woman in her forties or fifties with active or convalescent COVID-19. The specimen was peripheral blood. The J gene is TRBJ1-5, the V gene TRBV19, with a possible D match to TRBD1 (5 bases). CDR3 nucleotide sequence: TGTGCCAGTAGTAACGGGGGGAGTAGGACCCAGCATTTT. Protein product: CASSNGGSRTQHF.